Listed below are T cell receptor beta chains from one sample, sequenced in a study of blood T cells in healthy people across ages. TCRdb recomputed calls from the 5' RACE reads with MiXCR, one row per CDR3 protein. The sample shows hundreds of thousands of distinct CDR3 sequences, about 61% of them seen only once. Material: blood. The source of these receptors is a man between 40 and 49 years old in good health. The CDR3 runs from the conserved cysteine through the conserved F or W. A D gene is named only where the DNA matches it firmly. For some rows the clone size is stated as once, few or many, or as a class when expanded; others skip it.

TRBJ1-6 NA few TRBV7-6 CASQGGSYNSPLHF TGTGCCAGCCAAGGCGGGAGCTATAATTCACCCCTCCACTTT
TRBJ2-1 NA NA TRBV7-9 CASSRDVHSGRSSYNEQFF TGTGCCAGCTCGCGGGACGTCCACAGCGGTAGAAGCTCCTACAATGAGCAGTTCTTC
TRBJ2-7 NA once TRBV4-2 CASSQDHNSYEQYF TGTGCCAGCAGCCAAGATCACAACTCCTACGAGCAGTACTTC
TRBJ2-5 TRBD1 NA TRBV15 CATSRDRAQETQYF TGTGCCACCAGCCGCGACAGGGCCCAAGAGACCCAGTACTTC
TRBJ1-2 NA NA TRBV20-1 CSAPLATPIPERGYTF TGCAGTGCCCCCTTAGCGACTCCAATACCTGAACGGGGCTACACCTTC
TRBJ2-3 NA NA TRBV3-1 CASSQEGGLTDTQYF TGTGCCAGCAGCCAAGAGGGGGGGCTTACAGATACGCAGTATTTT
TRBJ2-1 TRBD2 few TRBV29-1 CSVGASGAVSSYNEQFF TGCAGCGTTGGGGCCAGCGGGGCCGTAAGCTCCTACAATGAGCAGTTCTTC
TRBJ2-3 NA NA TRBV6-5 CASSENRVEGPDTQYF TGTGCCAGCAGCGAGAACAGGGTCGAGGGCCCAGATACGCAGTATTTT
TRBJ1-2 NA NA TRBV6-1 CASSETRGLNYGYTF TGTGCCAGCAGTGAAACAAGGGGATTAAACTATGGCTACACCTTC
TRBJ2-5 TRBD2 NA TRBV7-2 CASSLVGRGGSEQYF TGTGCCAGCAGCTTAGTTGGGCGGGGGGGCAGTGAGCAGTACTTC
TRBJ2-7 NA NA TRBV27 CASSLVGTPTSTPYEQYF TGTGCCAGCAGTTTAGTGGGGACTCCTACCAGTACCCCCTACGAGCAGTACTTC
TRBJ1-2 NA NA TRBV2 CASRSSQWTETFNYGYTF TGTGCCAGCAGATCCTCACAGTGGACAGAAACCTTTAACTATGGCTACACCTTC
TRBJ1-4 NA NA TRBV25-1 CASSDAEKLFF TGTGCCAGCAGTGACGCTGAAAAACTGTTTTTT
TRBJ2-3 NA NA TRBV4-1 CASSQDGATSPQYF TGCGCCAGCAGCCAAGATGGGGCAACTAGTCCGCAGTATTTT
TRBJ1-2 TRBD1 NA TRBV10-3 CAARQGQGNYGHTF TGTGCCGCTCGCCAGGGACAGGGAAACTATGGCCACACCTTC
TRBJ2-7 NA NA TRBV6-5 CASIDSRSYEQYF TGTGCCAGCATTGACTCGCGGAGCTACGAGCAGTACTTC
TRBJ2-7 TRBD2 few TRBV25-1 CASSEGLAASYEQYF TGTGCCAGCAGTGAGGGACTAGCGGCCTCCTACGAGCAGTACTTC
TRBJ2-5 NA NA TRBV7-9 CASLPGDVYNEQYF TGTGCCAGCCTACCGGGGGACGTTTACAATGAGCAGTACTTC
TRBJ2-2 NA once TRBV10-3 CAISESTSIQTGELFF TGTGCCATCAGTGAGTCGACTAGTATTCAGACCGGGGAGCTGTTTTTT
TRBJ2-1 NA NA TRBV28 CASSLLQEEQFF TGTGCCAGCAGTTTACTCCAAGAGGAGCAGTTCTTC
TRBJ2-4 NA NA TRBV28 CASSLSGGGIKENIQYF TGTGCCAGCAGTTTATCGGGGGGCGGGATTAAGGAAAACATTCAGTACTTC
TRBJ2-7 NA few TRBV6-2/TRBV6-3 CASSSTVYEQYF TGTGCCAGCAGTTCGACGGTGTACGAGCAGTACTTC
TRBJ2-3 NA few TRBV29-1 CSVEVLGERSTDTQYF TGCAGCGTTGAGGTATTGGGGGAGCGAAGCACAGATACGCAGTATTTT
TRBJ2-7 TRBD1 NA TRBV12-3/TRBV12-4 CASSPGTVLYEQYF TGTGCCAGCAGCCCCGGGACAGTACTCTACGAGCAGTACTTC
TRBJ2-3 NA NA TRBV12-3/TRBV12-4 CASSFGREGDTQYF TGTGCCAGCAGTTTTGGCCGGGAAGGGGATACGCAGTATTTT
TRBJ2-1 NA NA TRBV7-2 CASSQIYNEQFF TGTGCCAGCAGCCAAATTTACAATGAGCAGTTCTTC
TRBJ2-1 NA few TRBV29-1 CSVDFTGTLLALPNEQFF TGCAGCGTGGACTTCACCGGGACACTATTGGCTCTACCCAATGAGCAGTTCTTC
TRBJ2-1 TRBD2 few TRBV6-2/TRBV6-3 CASSYSTPTSGVSYNEQFF TGTGCCAGCAGTTACTCGACGCCGACTAGCGGGGTCTCCTACAATGAGCAGTTCTTC
TRBJ2-1 NA NA TRBV28 CASSLIGAYNEQFF TGTGCCAGCAGTCTTATCGGAGCCTACAATGAGCAGTTCTTC
TRBJ1-2 NA NA TRBV20-1 CSASPTGMNYGYTF TGCAGTGCTAGCCCCACGGGCATGAACTATGGCTACACCTTC
TRBJ1-5 NA NA TRBV30 CAWSVGADQPQHF TGTGCCTGGAGTGTGGGGGCCGATCAGCCCCAGCATTTT
TRBJ2-1 TRBD2 NA TRBV12-3/TRBV12-4 CASSFRAVASGKLTYNEQFF TGTGCCAGCAGTTTCCGGGCGGTAGCTAGCGGGAAACTAACCTACAATGAGCAGTTCTTC
TRBJ2-5 NA few TRBV9 CASSADPGSETQYF TGTGCCAGCAGCGCGGACCCAGGGTCGGAGACCCAGTACTTC
TRBJ2-3 TRBD2 few TRBV20-1 CSAPRGRGGTDTQYF TGCAGTGCCCCCCGGGGGAGGGGTGGCACAGATACGCAGTATTTT
TRBJ2-1 NA NA TRBV7-3 CASSTASAGNEQFF TGTGCCAGCAGCACCGCGTCGGCCGGCAATGAGCAGTTCTTC
TRBJ2-2 TRBD2 NA TRBV7-9 CASSFDGRAGELFF TGTGCCAGCAGCTTTGACGGGAGGGCCGGGGAGCTGTTTTTT
TRBJ1-1 NA few TRBV27 CASSFSGRDTEAFF TGTGCCAGCAGTTTTAGCGGCAGGGACACTGAAGCTTTCTTT
TRBJ2-5 NA NA TRBV20-1 CSASHYNEQYF TGCAGTGCTAGTCACTACAATGAGCAGTACTTC
TRBJ2-7 TRBD1 NA TRBV6-5 CASSYSQGADEQYF TGTGCCAGCAGTTACAGTCAGGGGGCGGACGAGCAGTACTTC
TRBJ1-1 TRBD1 NA TRBV18 CASSPETGREAFF TGTGCCAGCTCACCGGAGACAGGGAGAGAAGCTTTCTTT
TRBJ2-3 TRBD2 NA TRBV6-2/TRBV6-3 CASSYSGAGLSTDTQYF TGTGCCAGCAGTTACTCGGGAGCGGGACTAAGCACAGATACGCAGTATTTT
TRBJ2-7 NA NA TRBV5-1 CASIGEGLTSNEQYF TGCGCCAGCATAGGCGAAGGACTCACCTCCAATGAGCAGTACTTC
TRBJ2-3 TRBD1 few TRBV10-3 CAISGTTGTGQGDTQYF TGTGCCATCAGTGGAACCACCGGGACAGGGCAAGGAGATACGCAGTATTTT
TRBJ2-5 NA NA TRBV29-1 CSATARLVVDEQYF TGCAGCGCAACGGCAAGACTAGTAGTTGATGAGCAGTACTTC
TRBJ2-7 TRBD2 NA TRBV20-1 CSASRRSEAGEQYF TGCAGTGCTTCCCGAAGGTCCGAAGCGGGAGAGCAGTACTTC
TRBJ1-2 NA NA TRBV6-5 CASSYLQGYYGYTF TGTGCCAGCAGTTACTTGCAGGGGTACTATGGCTACACCTTC
TRBJ1-1 NA NA TRBV4-1 CASSQDRGVTEAFF TGCGCCAGCAGCCAAGATCGCGGGGTTACTGAAGCTTTCTTT
TRBJ1-2 NA NA TRBV28 CASSLVRGLDYGYTF TGTGCCAGCAGTTTAGTCCGTGGTCTGGACTATGGCTACACCTTC
TRBJ2-7 NA NA TRBV15 CATSRDRLAYEQYF TGTGCCACCAGCAGAGATCGACTAGCCTACGAGCAGTACTTC
TRBJ2-5 NA NA TRBV29-1 CSGAGGYQETQYF TGCAGCGGAGCAGGGGGGTACCAAGAGACCCAGTACTTC
TRBJ2-3 NA many TRBV5-1 CASRTGGLTDTQYF TGCGCCAGCAGAACGGGGGGCCTCACAGATACGCAGTATTTT
TRBJ1-2 NA NA TRBV7-2 CASSLLFVGVGTGYGYTF TGTGCCAGCAGCTTACTTTTTGTGGGTGTAGGAACCGGCTATGGCTACACCTTC
TRBJ1-5 TRBD1 NA TRBV12-3/TRBV12-4 CASSFSRTGNSNQPQHF TGTGCCAGCAGTTTTTCCCGGACAGGGAATAGCAATCAGCCCCAGCATTTT
TRBJ1-5 NA NA TRBV9 CASSPGTGTNQPQHF TGTGCCAGCAGCCCAGGGACGGGCACCAATCAGCCCCAGCATTTT
TRBJ1-2 TRBD1 NA TRBV4-2 CASSQAVVWEGAPAGYTF TGTGCCAGCAGCCAAGCGGTCGTATGGGAGGGGGCGCCGGCTGGCTACACCTTC
TRBJ2-3 TRBD2 NA TRBV5-1 CASSLQLAGPSTDTQYF TGCGCCAGCAGCTTGCAGCTAGCGGGCCCCAGCACAGATACGCAGTATTTT
TRBJ2-5 NA NA TRBV10-3 CAISALAKGLLRETQYF TGTGCCATCAGCGCCCTCGCCAAGGGGCTCCTTCGAGAGACCCAGTACTTC